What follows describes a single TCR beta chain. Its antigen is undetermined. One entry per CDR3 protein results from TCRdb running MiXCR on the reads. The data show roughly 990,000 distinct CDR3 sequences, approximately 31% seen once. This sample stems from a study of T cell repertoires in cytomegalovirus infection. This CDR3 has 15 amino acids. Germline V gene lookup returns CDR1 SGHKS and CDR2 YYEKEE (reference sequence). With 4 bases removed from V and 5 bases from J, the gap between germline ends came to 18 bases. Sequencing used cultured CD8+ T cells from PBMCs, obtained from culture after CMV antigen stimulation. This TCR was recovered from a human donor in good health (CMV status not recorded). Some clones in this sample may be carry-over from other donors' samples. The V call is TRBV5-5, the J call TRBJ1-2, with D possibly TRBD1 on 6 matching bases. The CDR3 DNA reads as TGTGCCAGCAGCCTCGAGCCGGGGGCGGCATATGGCTACACCTTC. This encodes CASSLEPGAAYGYTF.